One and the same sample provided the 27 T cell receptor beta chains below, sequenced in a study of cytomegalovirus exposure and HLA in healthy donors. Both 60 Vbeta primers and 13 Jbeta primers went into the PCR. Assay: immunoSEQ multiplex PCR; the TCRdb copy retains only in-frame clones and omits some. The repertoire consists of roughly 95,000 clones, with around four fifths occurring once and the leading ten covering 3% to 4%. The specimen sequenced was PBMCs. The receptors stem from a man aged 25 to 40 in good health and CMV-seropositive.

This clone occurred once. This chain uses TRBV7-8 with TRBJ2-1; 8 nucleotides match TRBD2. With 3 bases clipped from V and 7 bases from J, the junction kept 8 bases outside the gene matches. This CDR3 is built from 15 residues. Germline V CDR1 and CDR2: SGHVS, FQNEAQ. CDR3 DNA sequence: TGTGCCAGCAGCTTCCAGGGTAGCGGGAAGAATGAGCAGTTCTTC. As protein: CASSFQGSGKNEQFF.

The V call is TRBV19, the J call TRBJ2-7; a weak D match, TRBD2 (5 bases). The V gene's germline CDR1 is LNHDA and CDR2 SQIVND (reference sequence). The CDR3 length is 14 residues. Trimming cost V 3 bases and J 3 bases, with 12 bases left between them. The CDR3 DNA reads TGTGCCAGTAGTATGCCAGGACTCAGCTACGAGCAGTACTTC. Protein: CASSMPGLSYEQYF.

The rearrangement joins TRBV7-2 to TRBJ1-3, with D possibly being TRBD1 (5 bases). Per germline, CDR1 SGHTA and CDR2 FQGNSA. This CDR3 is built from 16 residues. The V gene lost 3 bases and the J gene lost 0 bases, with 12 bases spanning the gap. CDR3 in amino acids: CASSFPTAPSGNTIYF. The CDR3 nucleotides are TGTGCCAGCAGCTTTCCGACAGCTCCCTCTGGAAACACCATATATTTT.

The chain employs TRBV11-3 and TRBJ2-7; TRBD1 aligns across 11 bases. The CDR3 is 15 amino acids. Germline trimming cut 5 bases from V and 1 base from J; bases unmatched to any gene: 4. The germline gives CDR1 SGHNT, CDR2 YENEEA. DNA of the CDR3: TGTGCCAGCAGCGCCGGGACAGGGGGATCCTACGAGCAGTACTTC. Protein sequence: CASSAGTGGSYEQYF.

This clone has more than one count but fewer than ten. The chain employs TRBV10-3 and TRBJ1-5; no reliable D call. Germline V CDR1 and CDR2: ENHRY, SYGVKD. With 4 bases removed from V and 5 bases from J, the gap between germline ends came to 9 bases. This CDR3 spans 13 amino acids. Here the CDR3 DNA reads TGTGCCATCAGTGGGTTCGCGGATCAGCCCCAGCATTTT. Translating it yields CAISGFADQPQHF.

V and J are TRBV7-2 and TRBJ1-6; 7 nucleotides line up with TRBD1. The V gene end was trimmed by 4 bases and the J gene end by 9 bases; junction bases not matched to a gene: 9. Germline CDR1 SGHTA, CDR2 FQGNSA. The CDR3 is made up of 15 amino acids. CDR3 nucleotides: TGTGCCAGCAGCTCCAACAGGGGAGAGAGTTCACCCCTCCACTTT. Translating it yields CASSSNRGESSPLHF.

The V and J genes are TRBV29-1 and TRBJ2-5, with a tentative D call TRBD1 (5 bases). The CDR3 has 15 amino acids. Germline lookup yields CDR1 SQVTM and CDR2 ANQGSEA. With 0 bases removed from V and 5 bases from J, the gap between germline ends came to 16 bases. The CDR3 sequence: CSVEDAAGRAETQYF. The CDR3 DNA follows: TGCAGCGTTGAAGATGCGGCCGGCAGGGCGGAGACCCAGTACTTC. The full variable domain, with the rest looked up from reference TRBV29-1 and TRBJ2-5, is SAVISQKPSRDICQRGTSLTIQCQVDSQVTMMFWYRQQPGQSLTLIATANQGSEATYESGFVIDKFPISRPNLTFSTLTVSNMSPEDSSIYLCSVEDAAGRAETQYFGPGTRLLVL.

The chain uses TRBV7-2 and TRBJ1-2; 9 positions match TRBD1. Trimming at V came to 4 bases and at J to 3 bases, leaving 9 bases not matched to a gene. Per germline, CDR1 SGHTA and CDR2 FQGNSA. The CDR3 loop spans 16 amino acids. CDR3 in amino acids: CASSSPGTGNYYGYTF. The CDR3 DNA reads TGTGCCAGCAGCTCCCCCGGGACAGGGAACTACTATGGCTACACCTTC.

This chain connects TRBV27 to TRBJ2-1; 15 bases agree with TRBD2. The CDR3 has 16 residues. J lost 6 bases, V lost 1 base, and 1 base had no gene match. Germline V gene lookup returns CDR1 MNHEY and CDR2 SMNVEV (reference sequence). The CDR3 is CASSLWTSGRANEQFF. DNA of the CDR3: TGTGCCAGCAGTTTATGGACTAGCGGGAGGGCCAATGAGCAGTTCTTC.

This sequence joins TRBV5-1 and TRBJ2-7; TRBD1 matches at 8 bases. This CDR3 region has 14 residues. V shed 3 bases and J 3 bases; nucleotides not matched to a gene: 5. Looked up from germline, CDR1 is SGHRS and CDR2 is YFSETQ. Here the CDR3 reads CASSWTGRDYEQYF. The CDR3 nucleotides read TGCGCCAGCAGCTGGACAGGGAGAGACTACGAGCAGTACTTC.

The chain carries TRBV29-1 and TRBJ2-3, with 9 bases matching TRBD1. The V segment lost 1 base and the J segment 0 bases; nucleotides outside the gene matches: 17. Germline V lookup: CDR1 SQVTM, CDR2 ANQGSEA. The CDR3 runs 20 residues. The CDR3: CSVEVLQGQGYYLSTDTQYF. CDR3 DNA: TGCAGCGTTGAAGTTCTCCAGGGACAGGGTTACTATCTTAGCACAGATACGCAGTATTTT.

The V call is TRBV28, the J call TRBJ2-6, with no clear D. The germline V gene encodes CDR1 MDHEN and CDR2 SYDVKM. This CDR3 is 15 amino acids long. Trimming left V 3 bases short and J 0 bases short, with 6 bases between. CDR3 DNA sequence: TGTGCCAGCAGTTTTCCCATCTCTGGGGCCAACGTCCTGACTTTC. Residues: CASSFPISGANVLTF. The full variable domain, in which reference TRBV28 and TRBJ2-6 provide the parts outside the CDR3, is DVKVTQSSRYLVKRTGEKVFLECVQDMDHENMFWYRQDPGLGLRLIYFSYDVKMKEKGDIPEGYSVSREKKERFSLILESASTNQTSMYLCASSFPISGANVLTFGAGSRLTVL.

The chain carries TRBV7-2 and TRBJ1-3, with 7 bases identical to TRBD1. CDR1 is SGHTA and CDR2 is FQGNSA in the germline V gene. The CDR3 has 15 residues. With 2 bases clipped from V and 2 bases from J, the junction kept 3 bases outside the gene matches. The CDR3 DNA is TGTGCCAGCAGCTTATTGAGGGGGCCTGGAAACACCATATATTTT. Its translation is CASSLLRGPGNTIYF.

CDR3 amino acids: CASSPGQGREQYF. The CDR3 nucleotides are TGTGCCAGCTCCCCAGGACAGGGAAGAGAGCAGTACTTC. The chain carries TRBV18 and TRBJ2-7; 8 bases map to TRBD1. This CDR3 spans 13 amino acids. Trimming cost V 6 bases and J 7 bases; bases outside gene matches: 8. The V gene's germline CDR1 is KGHSH and CDR2 LQKENI. Using reference TRBV18 and TRBJ2-7 for the parts outside the CDR3, the full variable domain is NAGVMQNPRHLVRRRGQEARLRCSPMKGHSHVYWYRQLPEEGLKFMVYLQKENIIDESGMPKERFSAEFPKEGPSILRIQQVVRGDSAAYFCASSPGQGREQYFGPGTRLTVT.

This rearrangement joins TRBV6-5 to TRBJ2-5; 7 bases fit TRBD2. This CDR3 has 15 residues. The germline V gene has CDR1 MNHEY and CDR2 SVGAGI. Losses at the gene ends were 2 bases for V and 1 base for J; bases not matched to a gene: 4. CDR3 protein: CASSYRLAAQETQYF. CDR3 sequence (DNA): TGTGCCAGCAGTTACAGGCTAGCGGCCCAAGAGACCCAGTACTTC.

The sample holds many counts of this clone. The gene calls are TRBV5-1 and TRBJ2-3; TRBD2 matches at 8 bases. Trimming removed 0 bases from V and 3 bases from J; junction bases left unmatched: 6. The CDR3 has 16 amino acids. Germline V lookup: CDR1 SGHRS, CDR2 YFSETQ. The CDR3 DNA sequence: TGCGCCAGCAGCTTGGGGTCGAGCGGGAGTACAGATACGCAGTATTTT. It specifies CASSLGSSGSTDTQYF.

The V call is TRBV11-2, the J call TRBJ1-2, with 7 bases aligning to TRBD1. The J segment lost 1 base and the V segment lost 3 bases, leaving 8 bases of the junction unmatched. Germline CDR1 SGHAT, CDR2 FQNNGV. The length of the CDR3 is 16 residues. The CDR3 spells CASSLTHRGINYGYTF. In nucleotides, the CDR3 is TGTGCCAGCAGCTTGACTCACAGGGGAATTAACTATGGCTACACCTTC.

The CDR3 loop is CASSFGVDSYEQYF. The CDR3 DNA reads TGTGCCAGCAGCTTCGGAGTTGATTCCTACGAGCAGTACTTC. This chain links TRBV7-2 with TRBJ2-7; no clear D gene. Trimming stripped 3 bases from V and 1 base from J, with 10 bases between. Germline assignment: CDR1 SGHTA and CDR2 FQGNSA. The CDR3 sequence is 14 residues long.

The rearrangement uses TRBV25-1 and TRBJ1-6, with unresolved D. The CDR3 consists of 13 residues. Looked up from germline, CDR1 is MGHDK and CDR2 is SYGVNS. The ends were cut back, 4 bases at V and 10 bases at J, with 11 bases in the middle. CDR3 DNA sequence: TGTGCCAGCAGTGGAGGCAGTGGGTCACCCCTCCACTTT. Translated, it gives CASSGGSGSPLHF.

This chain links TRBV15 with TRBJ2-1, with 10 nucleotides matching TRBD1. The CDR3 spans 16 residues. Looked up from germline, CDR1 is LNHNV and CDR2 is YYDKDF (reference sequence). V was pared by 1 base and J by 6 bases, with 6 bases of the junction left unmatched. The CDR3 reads CATSRVRDRGSNEQFF. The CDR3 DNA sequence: TGTGCCACCAGCAGAGTAAGGGACAGGGGCTCCAATGAGCAGTTCTTC.

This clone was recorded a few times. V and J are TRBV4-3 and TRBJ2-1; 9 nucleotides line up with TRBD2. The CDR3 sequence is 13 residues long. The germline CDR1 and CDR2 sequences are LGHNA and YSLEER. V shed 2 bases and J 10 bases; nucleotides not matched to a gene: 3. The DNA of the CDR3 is TGCGCCAGCAGCCAAAAAGCGGGAGGCGAGCAGTTCTTC. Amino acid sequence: CASSQKAGGEQFF.

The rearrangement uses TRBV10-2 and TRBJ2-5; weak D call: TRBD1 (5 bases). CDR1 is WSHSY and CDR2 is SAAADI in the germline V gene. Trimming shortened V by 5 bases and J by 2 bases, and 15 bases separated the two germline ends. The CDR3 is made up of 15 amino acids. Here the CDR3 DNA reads TGCGCCAGCAGTACCCCCCAGCAGGGACAAGAGACCCAGTACTTC. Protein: CASSTPQQGQETQYF.

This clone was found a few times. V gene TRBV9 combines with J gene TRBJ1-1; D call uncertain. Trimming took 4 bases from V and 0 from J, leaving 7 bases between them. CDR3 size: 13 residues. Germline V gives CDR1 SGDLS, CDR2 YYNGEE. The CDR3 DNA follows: TGTGCCAGCAGCCCTGGAGTGAACACTGAAGCTTTCTTT. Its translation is CASSPGVNTEAFF.

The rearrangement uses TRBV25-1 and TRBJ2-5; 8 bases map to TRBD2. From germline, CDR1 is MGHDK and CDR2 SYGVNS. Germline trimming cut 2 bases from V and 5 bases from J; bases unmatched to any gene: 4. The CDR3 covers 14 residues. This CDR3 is CASSERREGETQYF. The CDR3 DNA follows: TGTGCCAGCAGTGAACGTCGGGAGGGGGAGACCCAGTACTTC.

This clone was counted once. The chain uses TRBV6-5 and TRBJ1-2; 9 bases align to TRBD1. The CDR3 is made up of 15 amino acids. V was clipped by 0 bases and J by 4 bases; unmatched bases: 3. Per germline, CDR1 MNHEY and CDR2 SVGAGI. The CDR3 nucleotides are TGTGCCAGCAGTTACTCGGGGACAGGGACCTATGGCTACACCTTC. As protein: CASSYSGTGTYGYTF.

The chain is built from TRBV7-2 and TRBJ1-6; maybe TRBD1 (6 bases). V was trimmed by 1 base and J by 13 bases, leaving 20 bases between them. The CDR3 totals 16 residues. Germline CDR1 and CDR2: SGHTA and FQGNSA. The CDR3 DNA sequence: TGTGCCAGCAGCTTAGATCAGGGGCGCTTTTTGAGCCCCCTCCACTTT. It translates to CASSLDQGRFLSPLHF.

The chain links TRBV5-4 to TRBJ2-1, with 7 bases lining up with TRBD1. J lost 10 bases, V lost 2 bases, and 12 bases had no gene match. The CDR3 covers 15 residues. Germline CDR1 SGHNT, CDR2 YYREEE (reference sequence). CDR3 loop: CASSFGQIRGSEQFF. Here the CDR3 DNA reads TGTGCCAGCAGCTTTGGCCAAATCAGGGGGAGCGAGCAGTTCTTC.